What follows are 26 T cell receptor beta chains derived from one specimen sequenced in a study of OX40 agonist ivuxolimab in advanced cancers. Assay: immunoSEQ multiplex PCR; the TCRdb copy retains only in-frame clones and omits some. Here the sample spans 45,000 to 60,000 clones, over 85% being singletons. Sequenced here: CD4+ or CD8+ T cells sorted from blood, sampled in a trial of the OX40 agonist ivuxolimab. These receptor sequences come from an adult with an advanced solid tumor such as melanoma, head and neck, liver or kidney cancer.

The chain has TRBV6-1 and TRBJ2-7; 10 nucleotides agree with TRBD1. V lost 7 bases and J lost 5; bases outside the gene matches: 11. The CDR3 is made up of 15 amino acids. CDR1 and CDR2 (germline): MNHNS, SASEGT. This CDR3 reads CASTEPGQGNHEQYF. CDR3 DNA: TGTGCCAGCACGGAACCGGGACAGGGGAACCACGAGCAGTACTTC.

This chain connects TRBV27 to TRBJ1-5, with 8 bases lining up with TRBD1. The CDR3 has 16 amino acids. V lost 4 bases and J lost 2; bases outside the gene matches: 7. Looked up from germline, CDR1 is MNHEY and CDR2 is SMNVEV (reference sequence). The CDR3 bases are TGTGCCAGCAGTTCCACAGGACAGGGAGGCAATCAGCCCCAGCATTTT. Translated, it gives CASSSTGQGGNQPQHF.

V gene TRBV6-6 combines with J gene TRBJ2-7; 8 bases align to TRBD2. V lost 6 bases to trimming and J lost 4 bases; unmatched junction nucleotides: 11. Germline V lookup: CDR1 MNHNY, CDR2 SVGAGI (reference sequence). The CDR3 has 15 amino acids. The CDR3 DNA reads as TGTGCCAGCAGACTCTGGGACGGGGGGGGATACGAGCAGTACTTC. It is translated as CASRLWDGGGYEQYF.

V is TRBV4-1 and J is TRBJ1-5; weak D call: TRBD1 (5 bases). This CDR3 has 15 residues. Germline CDR1 is MGHRA and CDR2 is YSYEKL. V lost 2 bases to trimming and J lost 6 bases, with 14 bases between them. CDR3 in DNA: TGCGCCAGCAGCCAATACCAGGGCCCGGGTCAGCCCCAGCATTTT. It is translated as CASSQYQGPGQPQHF.

The J gene is TRBJ2-4, the V gene TRBV9, with D unresolved. Germline lookup yields CDR1 SGDLS and CDR2 YYNGEE. Deletions cut 4 bases from V and 0 bases from J, with 11 bases between. This CDR3 is 15 amino acids long. The CDR3 DNA is TGTGCCAGCAGCCCAGAATCCCTAGCCAAAAACATTCAGTACTTC. Its protein product is CASSPESLAKNIQYF.

This clone was recorded only once. J is TRBJ2-7 and V is TRBV28, with TRBD1 identical over 11 bases. The CDR3 is 14 residues long. The ends lost 6 bases at V and 3 bases at J; junction bases unmatched: 4. CDR1 and CDR2 (germline): MDHEN, SYDVKM. The CDR3 reads CASRWTGGLYEQYF. The CDR3 coding sequence is TGTGCCAGCAGGTGGACAGGGGGCCTCTACGAGCAGTACTTC.

V is TRBV13 and J is TRBJ2-3, with D uncertain. Germline CDR1 is PRHDT and CDR2 is FYEKMQ (reference sequence). V dropped 4 bases and J dropped 4 bases, with 12 bases sitting between them. CDR3 length: 14 residues. This CDR3 is CASSSGNLADTQYF. CDR3 DNA: TGTGCCAGCAGCTCCGGTAACTTAGCAGATACGCAGTATTTT.

This rearrangement joins TRBV4-1 to TRBJ2-7, with D perhaps TRBD2 (5 bases). The CDR3 consists of 14 residues. From germline, CDR1 is MGHRA and CDR2 YSYEKL. The V end was cut by 5 bases, the J end by 3 bases, with 14 bases between. The CDR3 sequence is CASSAQAGYYEQYF. DNA of the CDR3: TGCGCCAGCAGCGCTCAGGCGGGCTACTACGAGCAGTACTTC.

V is TRBV4-3 and J is TRBJ2-1; no clear D gene. CDR3 length: 14 residues. Germline CDR1 LGHNA, CDR2 YSLEER. Trimming shortened V by 4 bases and J by 3 bases, and 10 bases separated the two germline ends. The CDR3 DNA follows: TGCGCCAGCAGCCCGGACGCCTACTACAATGAGCAGTTCTTC. It specifies CASSPDAYYNEQFF.

This clone was recorded only once. The gene calls are TRBV5-6 and TRBJ1-1; D is perhaps TRBD1 (5 bases). V was cut by 0 bases and J by 4 bases, with 16 bases left in between. This CDR3 region has 16 residues. The germline V gene encodes CDR1 SGHDT and CDR2 YYEEEE. The chain's CDR3 is CASSLGYLERGTEAFF. CDR3 DNA: TGTGCCAGCAGCTTGGGTTATTTAGAAAGGGGCACTGAAGCTTTCTTT.

The chain combines TRBV6-1 with TRBJ1-2; tentatively, D is TRBD1 (5 bases). V was trimmed by 3 bases and J by 6 bases, leaving 26 bases between them. Germline CDR1 reads MNHNS; CDR2 reads SASEGT. The CDR3 runs to 18 residues. CDR3 DNA: TGTGCCAGCAGTGAGGGGGTCGGAGGTCAGAGATCCTTGAATGGCTACACCTTC. It specifies CASSEGVGGQRSLNGYTF.

The sample holds one count of this clone. The chain uses TRBV4-3 and TRBJ2-1, with TRBD2 as a possible D gene (5 bases). The V and J ends lost 1 base and 1 base respectively, with 17 bases between them. From germline, CDR1 is LGHNA and CDR2 YSLEER. This CDR3 has 18 residues. CDR3 nucleotides: TGCGCCAGCAGCCAAGGAGATCGAGCGGTCTCTTCCTACAATGAGCAGTTCTTC. It codes for CASSQGDRAVSSYNEQFF.

The J gene is TRBJ2-1, the V gene TRBV7-6; TRBD2 agrees at 10 bases. CDR1 and CDR2 (germline): SGHVS, FNYEAQ. This CDR3 has 18 residues. V shed 3 bases, J shed 8 bases, and the junction held 16 bases outside the gene matches. In DNA, the CDR3 is TGTGCCAGCAGCTTTACATTAAAGACTAGCGGGTTTGGTCATGAGCAGTTCTTC. Its protein product is CASSFTLKTSGFGHEQFF.

This rearrangement joins TRBV6-1 to TRBJ2-7, with 10 bases identical to TRBD1. Unmatched junction bases numbered 3, after V lost 8 bases and J lost 2 bases. Germline-derived CDR1 and CDR2 are MNHNS and SASEGT. This CDR3 contains 13 residues. CDR3 nucleotides: TGTGCCAGCGGACAGGGGGGGACCTACGAGCAGTACTTC. Amino acids: CASGQGGTYEQYF.

CDR3 amino acids: CASTGLGTNTGELFF. CDR3 coding DNA: TGTGCCAGCACAGGGCTGGGGACGAACACCGGGGAGCTGTTTTTT. The chain couples TRBV5-4 to TRBJ2-2, with D possibly matching TRBD1 (5 bases). CDR1 is SGHNT and CDR2 is YYREEE in the germline V gene (reference sequence). The CDR3 length is 15 residues. The V end was cut by 6 bases, the J end by 0 bases, with 12 bases between.

The chain carries TRBV14 and TRBJ2-1; 9 nucleotides align to TRBD2. The CDR3 is 16 amino acids. The ends lost 4 bases at V and 3 bases at J; junction bases unmatched: 7. Germline CDR1 reads SGHDN; CDR2 reads FVKESK. This chain's CDR3 is CASSLSLAGDYNEQFF. Here the CDR3 DNA reads TGTGCCAGCAGCCTATCACTAGCGGGTGACTACAATGAGCAGTTCTTC.

This clone was observed a few times. V usage is TRBV13 and J usage is TRBJ1-1, with unresolved D. Per the germline V gene, CDR1 is PRHDT and CDR2 is FYEKMQ (reference sequence). V dropped 5 bases and J dropped 1 base, with 8 bases sitting between them. This CDR3 has 13 amino acids. In nucleotides, the CDR3 is TGTGCCAGCAGCCCACGAGAGAACACTGAAGCTTTCTTT. Translated: CASSPRENTEAFF.

The genes are TRBV13 and TRBJ2-7; 8 bases agree with TRBD2. Germline values: CDR1 PRHDT, CDR2 FYEKMQ (reference sequence). CDR3 length: 14 residues. Germline trimming cut 4 bases from V and 6 bases from J; bases unmatched to any gene: 8. This chain's CDR3 is CASSSGLAGFEQYF. For the CDR3, the DNA is TGTGCCAGCAGCTCCGGACTAGCCGGGTTCGAGCAGTACTTC.

The chain carries TRBV28 and TRBJ1-6, with no clear D. V was shortened by 5 bases and J by 8 bases, with 16 bases between the two germline ends. Germline V CDR1 and CDR2: MDHEN, SYDVKM. The CDR3 has 15 amino acids. Here the CDR3 reads CASSRDSSPDSPLHF. The DNA for the CDR3 is TGTGCCAGCAGTCGGGATTCTTCCCCTGATTCACCCCTCCACTTT. The full variable domain, in which reference TRBV28 and TRBJ1-6 provide the parts outside the CDR3, is DVKVTQSSRYLVKRTGEKVFLECVQDMDHENMFWYRQDPGLGLRLIYFSYDVKMKEKGDIPEGYSVSREKKERFSLILESASTNQTSMYLCASSRDSSPDSPLHFGNGTRLTVT.

The V and J genes are TRBV4-2 and TRBJ1-5; no firm D call. Trimming left V 0 bases short and J 9 bases short, with 15 bases between. CDR1 is LGHNA, CDR2 YNFKEQ, per germline. This CDR3 has 15 residues. The DNA of the CDR3 is TGTGCCAGCAGCCAAGAGTTTACAGCTCGGGTGCCCCAGCATTTT. Translated: CASSQEFTARVPQHF.

J is TRBJ1-4 and V is TRBV7-6; D unclear. The CDR3 runs to 16 residues. CDR1 is SGHVS, CDR2 FNYEAQ, per germline. Trimming took 1 base from V and 7 from J, leaving 16 bases between them. The CDR3 DNA reads as TGTGCCAGCAGCTTAGTGGAGCGAGGGTTGACTGAAAAACTGTTTTTT. Encoded protein: CASSLVERGLTEKLFF.

This chain joins TRBV15 and TRBJ2-3; D not resolved. Trimming stripped 6 bases from V and 6 bases from J, with 13 bases between. Germline V gene sequence: CDR1 LNHNV, CDR2 YYDKDF (reference sequence). The CDR3 contains 13 residues. Here the CDR3 DNA reads TGTGCCACCAGAGGTCCAGTTTCTGATACGCAGTATTTT. It yields the protein CATRGPVSDTQYF. Complete variable domain (other parts from reference TRBV15 and TRBJ2-3): DAMVIQNPRYQVTQFGKPVTLSCSQTLNHNVMYWYQQKSSQAPKLLFHYYDKDFNNEADTPDNFQSRRPNTSFCFLDIRSPGLGDTAMYLCATRGPVSDTQYFGPGTRLTVL.

This clone occurred many times. V is TRBV6-5 and J is TRBJ2-6; a weak D match, TRBD1 (5 bases). The germline V and J ends were trimmed by 5 bases and 0 bases, with 8 bases remaining between them. Germline V gives CDR1 MNHEY, CDR2 SVGAGI. This CDR3 comprises 15 residues. The CDR3 sequence: CASSPGHSGANVLTF. CDR3 DNA: TGTGCCAGCAGTCCCGGACACTCTGGGGCCAACGTCCTGACTTTC.

In its sample, this clone was seen a few times. The chain combines TRBV10-3 with TRBJ1-2; 8 bases match TRBD1. The CDR3 consists of 14 residues. Germline CDR1 is ENHRY and CDR2 is SYGVKD. Losses at the gene ends were 2 bases for V and 5 bases for J; bases not matched to a gene: 4. CDR3 nucleotides: TGTGCCATCAGTGAGGATACAGGGGGATATGGCTACACCTTC. Its translation: CAISEDTGGYGYTF.

The chain links TRBV7-9 to TRBJ2-7; TRBD2 matches at 10 bases. Germline lookup yields CDR1 SEHNR and CDR2 FQNEAQ (reference sequence). V was pared by 3 bases and J by 3 bases, with 5 bases of the junction left unmatched. The CDR3 has 15 residues. CDR3 nucleotide sequence: TGTGCCAGCAGCTTGGCTAGCGGGAGATTCTACGAGCAGTACTTC. Its protein product is CASSLASGRFYEQYF.

This chain connects TRBV4-3 to TRBJ2-7; either TRBD1 or TRBD2 may supply D (5 bases each). CDR3 size: 18 residues. V was shortened by 0 bases and J by 0 bases, with 18 bases between the two germline ends. CDR1 and CDR2 from the germline V gene are LGHNA and YSLEER. The CDR3 sequence is CASSQDQIEGPDSYEQYF. CDR3 DNA sequence: TGCGCCAGCAGCCAAGATCAAATAGAGGGGCCGGACTCCTACGAGCAGTACTTC.